The subject of this entry is one TCR beta chain. The sample comes from a study of blood T cell repertoires in COVID-19. Overall study: T cells, B-cell-depleted T cells, or PBMCs supplied cDNA or gDNA.

Profiling relied on immunoSEQ multiplex PCR, and the TCRdb table lists in-frame clones only, not all of them. The sample shows approximately 70,000 clones, approximately 88% of them seen only once. Deletions cut 2 bases from V and 2 bases from J, with 9 bases between. The CDR3 length is 15 residues. Germline V gives CDR1 SNHLY, CDR2 FYNNEI. The receptor was isolated from a woman aged 60-70 years with acute or convalescent COVID-19. The rearrangement uses TRBV2 and TRBJ2-2; TRBD2 might be the D (6 bases). Specimen: peripheral blood. The CDR3 reads CASSESGFNTGELFF. The CDR3 coding sequence is TGTGCCAGCAGTGAAAGCGGGTTCAACACCGGGGAGCTGTTTTTT. The full variable domain, in which reference TRBV2 and TRBJ2-2 provide the parts outside the CDR3, is EPEVTQTPSHQVTQMGQEVILRCVPISNHLYFYWYRQILGQKVEFLVSFYNNEISEKSEIFDDQFSVERPDGSNFTLKIRSTKLEDSAMYFCASSESGFNTGELFFGEGSRLTVL.